This TCR beta chain was captured by sequencing in a study of tumor and adjacent non-tumor tissue in lung cancer. Background on the study: Histology: about 13 adenocarcinoma, a couple of squamous cell carcinoma, 1 small cell lung cancer.

About this clonotype: Its antigen is as yet unknown.

Germline CDR1 reads SGHAT; CDR2 reads FQNNGV. CDR3 length: 14 amino acids. J gave up 7 bases and V 0 bases, and 4 bases lay outside the gene matches. The library came from three nested PCR rounds adapted from ARM-PCR protocols. TCRdb re-derived calls from the multiplex PCR reads in MiXCR, one entry per CDR3 protein. This table has tens of thousands of distinct CDR3 sequences, under 80% appearing once. This sample's RNA came from whole unsorted tissue. Donors were chemotherapy-naive, newly diagnosed lung cancer surgical patients in China, August–late 2014. General study findings and limits: Significantly higher TCR diversity was found in tumor than normal lung. Tumor repertoires had a smaller top 100 clone share than normal lung.

The receptor was derived from a woman between 50 and 59 years old with non-small cell lung cancer. What was sequenced was lung tumor tissue. The V and J genes are TRBV11-2 and TRBJ2-7; TRBD2 matches 9 bases. The CDR3 nucleotides are TGTGCCAGCAGCTTAGAAGCGGGGGGTGATGAGCAGTACTTC. Translation gives CASSLEAGGDEQYF.